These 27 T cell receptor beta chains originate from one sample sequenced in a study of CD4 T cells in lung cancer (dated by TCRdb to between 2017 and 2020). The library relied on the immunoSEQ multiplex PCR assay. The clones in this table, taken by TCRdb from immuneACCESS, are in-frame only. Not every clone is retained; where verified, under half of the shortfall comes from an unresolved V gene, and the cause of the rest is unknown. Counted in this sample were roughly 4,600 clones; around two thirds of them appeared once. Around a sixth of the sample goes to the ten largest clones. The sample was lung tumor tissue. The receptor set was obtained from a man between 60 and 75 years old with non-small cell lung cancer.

CDR3 in amino acids: CASSPRHDSNQPQHF. CDR3 nucleotide sequence: TGTGCCAGCTCACCTCGACATGATAGCAATCAGCCCCAGCATTTT. The V gene is TRBV18, the J gene TRBJ1-5, with D uncertain. The CDR3 runs to 15 residues. Trimming took 3 bases from V and 0 from J, leaving 9 bases between them. CDR1 KGHSH and CDR2 LQKENI come from the germline V gene.

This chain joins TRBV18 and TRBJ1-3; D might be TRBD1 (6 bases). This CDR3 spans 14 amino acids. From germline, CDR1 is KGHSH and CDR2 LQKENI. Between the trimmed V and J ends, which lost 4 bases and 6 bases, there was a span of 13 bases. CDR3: CASSLYRDLNTIYF. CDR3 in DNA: TGTGCCAGCTCACTATACAGGGATTTAAACACCATATATTTT.

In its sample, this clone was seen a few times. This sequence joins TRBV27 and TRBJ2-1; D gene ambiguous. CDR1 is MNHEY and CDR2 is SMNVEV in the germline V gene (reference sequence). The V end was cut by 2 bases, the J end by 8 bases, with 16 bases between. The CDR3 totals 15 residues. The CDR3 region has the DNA TGTGCCAGCAGTTTAGTTAGACTCTCTAACTATGAGCAGTTCTTC. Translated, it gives CASSLVRLSNYEQFF.

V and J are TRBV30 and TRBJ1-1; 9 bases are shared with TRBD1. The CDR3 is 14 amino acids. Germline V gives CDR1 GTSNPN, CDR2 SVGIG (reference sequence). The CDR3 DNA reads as TGTGCACACGGGACAGGGTTCCTGAACACTGAAGCTTTCTTT. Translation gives CAHGTGFLNTEAFF.

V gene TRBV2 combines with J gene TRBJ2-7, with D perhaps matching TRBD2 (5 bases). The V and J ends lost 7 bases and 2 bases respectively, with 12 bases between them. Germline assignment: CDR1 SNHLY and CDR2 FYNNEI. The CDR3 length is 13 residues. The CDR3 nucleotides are TGTGCCAGCAAGCGGCGGCAAGCCTACGAGCAGTACGTC. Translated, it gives CASKRRQAYEQYV.

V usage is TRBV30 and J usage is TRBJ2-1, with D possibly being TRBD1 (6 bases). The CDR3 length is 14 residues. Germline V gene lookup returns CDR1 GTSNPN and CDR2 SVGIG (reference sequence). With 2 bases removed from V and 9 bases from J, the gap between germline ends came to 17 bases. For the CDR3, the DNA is TGTGCCTGGAGTACCACAGGGCGCCGAACTGAGCAGTTCTTC. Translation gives CAWSTTGRRTEQFF.

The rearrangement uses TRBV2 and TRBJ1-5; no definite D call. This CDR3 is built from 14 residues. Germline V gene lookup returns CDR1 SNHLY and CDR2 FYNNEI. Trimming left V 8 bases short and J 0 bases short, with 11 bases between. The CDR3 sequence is CASDTSDSNQPQHF. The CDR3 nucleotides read TGTGCCAGCGACACCTCCGATAGCAATCAGCCCCAGCATTTT.

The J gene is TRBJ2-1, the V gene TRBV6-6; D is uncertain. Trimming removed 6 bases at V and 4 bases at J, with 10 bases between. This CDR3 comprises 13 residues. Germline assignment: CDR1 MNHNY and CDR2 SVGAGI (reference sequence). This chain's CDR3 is CASSQVRYNEQFF. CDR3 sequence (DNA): TGTGCCAGCAGCCAGGTTCGGTACAATGAGCAGTTCTTC.

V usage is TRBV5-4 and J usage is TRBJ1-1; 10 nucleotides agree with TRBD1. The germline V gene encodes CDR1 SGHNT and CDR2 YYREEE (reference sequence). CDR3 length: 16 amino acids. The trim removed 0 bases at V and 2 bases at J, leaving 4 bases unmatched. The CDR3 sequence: CASSLGDRGFNTEAFF. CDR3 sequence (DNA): TGTGCCAGCAGCTTGGGGGACAGGGGCTTCAACACTGAAGCTTTCTTT.

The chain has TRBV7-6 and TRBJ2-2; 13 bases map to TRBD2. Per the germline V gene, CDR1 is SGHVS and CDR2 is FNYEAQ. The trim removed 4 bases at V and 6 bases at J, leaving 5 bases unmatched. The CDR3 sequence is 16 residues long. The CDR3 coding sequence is TGTGCCAGCAGCTGGACACTAGCGGGAGGGCCCGGGGAGCTGTTTTTT. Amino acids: CASSWTLAGGPGELFF.

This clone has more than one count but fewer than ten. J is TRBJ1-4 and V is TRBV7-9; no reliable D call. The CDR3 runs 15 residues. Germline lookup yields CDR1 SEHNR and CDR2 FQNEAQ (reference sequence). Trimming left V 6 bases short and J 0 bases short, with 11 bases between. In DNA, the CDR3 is TGTGCCAGCAGTCAAAAGGGAGCAACTAATGAAAAACTGTTTTTT. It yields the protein CASSQKGATNEKLFF.

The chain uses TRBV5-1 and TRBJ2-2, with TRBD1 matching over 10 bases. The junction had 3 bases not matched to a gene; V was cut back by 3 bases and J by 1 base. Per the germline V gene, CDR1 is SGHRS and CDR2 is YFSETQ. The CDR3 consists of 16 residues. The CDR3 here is CASSSGQGVNTGELFF. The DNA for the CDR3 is TGCGCCAGCAGCTCTGGACAGGGGGTGAACACCGGGGAGCTGTTTTTT.

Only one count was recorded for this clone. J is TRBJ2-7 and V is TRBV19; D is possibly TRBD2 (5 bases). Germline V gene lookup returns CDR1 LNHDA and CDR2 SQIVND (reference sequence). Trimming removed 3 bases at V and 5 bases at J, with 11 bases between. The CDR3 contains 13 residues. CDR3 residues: CASSMALGNEQYF. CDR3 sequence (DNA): TGTGCCAGTAGTATGGCCCTCGGGAACGAGCAGTACTTC.

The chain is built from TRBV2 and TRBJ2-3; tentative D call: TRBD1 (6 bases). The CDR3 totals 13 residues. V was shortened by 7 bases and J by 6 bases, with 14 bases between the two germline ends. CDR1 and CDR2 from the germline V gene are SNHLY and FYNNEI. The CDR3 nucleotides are TGTGCCAGCACGACAGGCAGCGTGGATACGCAGTATTTT. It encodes CASTTGSVDTQYF. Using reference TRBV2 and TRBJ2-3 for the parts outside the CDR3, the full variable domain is EPEVTQTPSHQVTQMGQEVILRCVPISNHLYFYWYRQILGQKVEFLVSFYNNEISEKSEIFDDQFSVERPDGSNFTLKIRSTKLEDSAMYFCASTTGSVDTQYFGPGTRLTVL.

The CDR3 bases are TGTGCCATCAGTGAGTCGACAGGGGGCGGTGGAAACACCATATATTTT. It codes for CAISESTGGGGNTIYF. The chain joins TRBV10-3 to TRBJ1-3; 10 bases align to TRBD1. In germline, CDR1 is ENHRY, CDR2 SYGVKD. CDR3 size: 16 residues. The trim removed 0 bases at V and 3 bases at J, leaving 2 bases unmatched.

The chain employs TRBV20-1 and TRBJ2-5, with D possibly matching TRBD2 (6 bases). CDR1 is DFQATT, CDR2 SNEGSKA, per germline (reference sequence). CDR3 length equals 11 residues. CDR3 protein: CTPGSRETQYF. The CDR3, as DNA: TGCACCCCCGGGAGTAGAGAGACCCAGTACTTC.

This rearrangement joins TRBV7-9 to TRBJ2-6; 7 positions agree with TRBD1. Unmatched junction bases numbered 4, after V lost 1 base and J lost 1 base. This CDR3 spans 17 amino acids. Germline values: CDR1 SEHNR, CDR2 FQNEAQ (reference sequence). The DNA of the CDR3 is TGTGCCAGCAGCTTAGGCGACAGGGAATCTGGGGCCAACGTCCTGACTTTC. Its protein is CASSLGDRESGANVLTF.

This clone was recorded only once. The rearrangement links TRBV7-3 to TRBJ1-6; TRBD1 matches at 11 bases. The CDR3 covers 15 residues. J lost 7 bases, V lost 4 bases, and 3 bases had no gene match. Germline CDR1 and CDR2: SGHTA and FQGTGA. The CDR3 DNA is TGTGCCAGCAGCTCGGACAGGGGGCCGAATTCACCCCTCCACTTT. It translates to CASSSDRGPNSPLHF.

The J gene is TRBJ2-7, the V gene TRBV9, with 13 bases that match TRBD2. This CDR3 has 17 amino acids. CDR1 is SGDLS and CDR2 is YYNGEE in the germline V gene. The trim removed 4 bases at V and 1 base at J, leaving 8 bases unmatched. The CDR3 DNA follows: TGTGCCAGCAGCCCCGTTGGACTAGCGGGGGTATCCTACGAGCAGTACGTC. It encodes CASSPVGLAGVSYEQYV.

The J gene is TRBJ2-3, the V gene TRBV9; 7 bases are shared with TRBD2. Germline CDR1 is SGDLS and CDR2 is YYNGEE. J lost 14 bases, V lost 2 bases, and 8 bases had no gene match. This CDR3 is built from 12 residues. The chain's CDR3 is CASSVTGRVLYF. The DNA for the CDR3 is TGTGCCAGCAGCGTCACGGGGAGGGTTTTGTATTTT.

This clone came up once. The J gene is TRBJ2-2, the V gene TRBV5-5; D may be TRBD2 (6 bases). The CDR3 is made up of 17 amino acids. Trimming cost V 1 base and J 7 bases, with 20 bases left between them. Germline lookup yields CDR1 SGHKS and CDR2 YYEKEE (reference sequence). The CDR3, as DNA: TGTGCCAGCAGCTTGTGGGCGGGACCTACTGATAACGGGGAGCTGTTTTTT. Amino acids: CASSLWAGPTDNGELFF.

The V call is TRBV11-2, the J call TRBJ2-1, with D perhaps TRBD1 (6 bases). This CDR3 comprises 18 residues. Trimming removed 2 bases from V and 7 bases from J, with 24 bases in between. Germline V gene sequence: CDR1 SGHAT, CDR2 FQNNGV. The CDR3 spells CASSLSPFGSGTSNEQFF. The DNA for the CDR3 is TGTGCCAGCAGCTTAAGTCCTTTCGGATCCGGGACAAGTAATGAGCAGTTCTTC.

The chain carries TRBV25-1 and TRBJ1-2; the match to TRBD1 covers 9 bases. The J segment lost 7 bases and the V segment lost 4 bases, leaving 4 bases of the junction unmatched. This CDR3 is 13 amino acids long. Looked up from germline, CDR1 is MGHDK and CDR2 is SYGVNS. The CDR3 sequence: CASSADRGSGYTF. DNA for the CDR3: TGTGCCAGCAGTGCGGACAGGGGAAGTGGCTACACCTTC.

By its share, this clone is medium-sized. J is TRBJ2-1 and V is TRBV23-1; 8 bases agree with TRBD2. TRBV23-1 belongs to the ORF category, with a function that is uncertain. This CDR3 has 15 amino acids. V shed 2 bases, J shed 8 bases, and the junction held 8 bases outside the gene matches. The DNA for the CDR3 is TGCGCCAGCAGTCAACGGTCGGGAGGGCCAGATGAGCAGTTCTTC. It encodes CASSQRSGGPDEQFF.

The CDR3 reads CASSEWSYNEQFF. The CDR3 DNA reads TGTGCCAGCAGTGAATGGAGTTACAATGAGCAGTTCTTC. The chain carries TRBV2 and TRBJ2-1; D remains ambiguous. There are 13 residues in the CDR3. V dropped 2 bases and J dropped 4 bases, with 6 bases sitting between them. Per the germline V gene, CDR1 is SNHLY and CDR2 is FYNNEI.

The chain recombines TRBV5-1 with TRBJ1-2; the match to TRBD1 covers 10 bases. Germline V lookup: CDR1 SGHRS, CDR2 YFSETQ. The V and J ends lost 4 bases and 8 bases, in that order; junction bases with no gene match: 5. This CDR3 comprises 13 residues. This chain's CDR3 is CASSPGTGDGYTF. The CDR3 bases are TGCGCCAGCAGCCCCGGGACAGGGGACGGCTACACCTTC. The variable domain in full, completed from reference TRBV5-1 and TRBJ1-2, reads KAGVTQTPRYLIKTRGQQVTLSCSPISGHRSVSWYQQTPGQGLQFLFEYFSETQRNKGNFPGRFSGRQFSNSRSEMNVSTLELGDSALYLCASSPGTGDGYTFGSGTRLTVV.

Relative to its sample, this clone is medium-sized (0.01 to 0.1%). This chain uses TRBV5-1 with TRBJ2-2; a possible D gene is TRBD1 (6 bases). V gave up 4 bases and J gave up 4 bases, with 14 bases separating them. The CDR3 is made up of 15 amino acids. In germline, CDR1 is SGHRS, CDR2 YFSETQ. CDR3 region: CASSPRGRSTGELFF. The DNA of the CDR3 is TGCGCCAGCAGCCCGAGGGGGAGATCCACCGGGGAGCTGTTTTTT.